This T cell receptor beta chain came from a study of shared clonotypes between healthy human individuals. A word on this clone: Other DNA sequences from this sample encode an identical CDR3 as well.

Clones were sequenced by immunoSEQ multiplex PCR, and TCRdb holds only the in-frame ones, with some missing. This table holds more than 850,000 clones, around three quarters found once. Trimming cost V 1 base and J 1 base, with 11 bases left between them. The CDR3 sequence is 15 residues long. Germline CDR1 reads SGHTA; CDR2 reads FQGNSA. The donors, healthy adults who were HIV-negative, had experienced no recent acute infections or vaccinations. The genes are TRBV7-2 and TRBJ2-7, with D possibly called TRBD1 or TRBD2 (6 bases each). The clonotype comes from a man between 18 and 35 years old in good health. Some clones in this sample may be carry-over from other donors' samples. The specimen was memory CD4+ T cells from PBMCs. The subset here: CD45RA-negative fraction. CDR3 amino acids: CASSLVGGPSYEQYF. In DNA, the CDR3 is TGTGCCAGCAGCTTAGTCGGGGGCCCATCCTACGAGCAGTACTTC.